This TCR beta chain was recovered during a study of memory CD4+ T cells and cytomegalovirus serostatus. TCRdb's table, derived via immunoSEQ multiplex PCR, lists solely in-frame clones and lacks some. The sample consists of around 53,000 clones, approximately 79% of them appearing once. Single viable CD3+CD4+CD8-CD45RO+ cells were sorted as the memory CD4+ T cells. The TCR was taken from an adult in good health and CMV-seronegative. The sample comprised memory CD4+ T cells from blood.

Written as DNA, the CDR3 is TGTGCCAGCAGCCAAGCCTCAAACCCGTATGGCTACACCTTC. This translates into CASSQASNPYGYTF. The rearrangement uses TRBV14 and TRBJ1-2; D unresolved. The CDR3 spans 14 residues. Germline CDR1 is SGHDN and CDR2 is FVKESK. The ends were cut back, 1 base at V and 5 bases at J, with 11 bases in the middle.